A single sample gave rise to the 25 T cell receptor beta chains below, sequenced in a study of cytomegalovirus exposure and HLA in healthy donors. The PCR employed 60 Vbeta primers together with 13 Jbeta primers. Sequencing used immunoSEQ multiplex PCR; TCRdb keeps in-frame clones, though not all of them. The sample lists 200,000 to 250,000 clones; 75% to 80% were seen once. The source material was PBMCs. These receptors were obtained from a young man in good health and CMV-seronegative.

A few counts support this clone. The chain has TRBV5-6 and TRBJ2-3, with D tentatively TRBD1 (6 bases). CDR1 SGHDT and CDR2 YYEEEE come from the germline V gene. This CDR3 region has 14 residues. The germline V and J ends were trimmed by 4 bases and 4 bases, with 13 bases remaining between them. CDR3 amino acids: CASSKDSRADTQYF. The CDR3 DNA is TGTGCCAGCAGCAAGGACAGTCGGGCAGATACGCAGTATTTT.

The J gene is TRBJ2-3, the V gene TRBV5-6; possibly TRBD1 for D (6 bases). The CDR3 covers 14 residues. The V end was cut by 1 base, the J end by 2 bases, with 8 bases between. Per germline, CDR1 SGHDT and CDR2 YYEEEE. In nucleotides, the CDR3 is TGTGCCAGCAGCTTGTCAGGGGCCACAGATACGCAGTATTTT. Translated, it gives CASSLSGATDTQYF.

The CDR3 DNA sequence: TGTGCCAGCAGCAAGGACAGGGGGCTTCCCTACGAGCAGTACTTC. Amino acids: CASSKDRGLPYEQYF. The rearrangement joins TRBV6-1 to TRBJ2-7, with 11 positions matching TRBD1. V lost 6 bases to trimming and J lost 2 bases; unmatched junction nucleotides: 6. The CDR3 sequence is 15 residues long. Germline V CDR1 and CDR2: MNHNS, SASEGT.

The J gene is TRBJ1-6, the V gene TRBV7-2; TRBD1 matches 7 bases. The CDR3 is 14 residues long. The V gene end was trimmed by 5 bases and the J gene end by 6 bases; junction bases not matched to a gene: 4. CDR1 and CDR2 from the germline V gene are SGHTA and FQGNSA. The CDR3 DNA follows: TGTGCCAGCAGCCGGACAGGAGGTAATTCACCCCTCCACTTT. This sequence encodes CASSRTGGNSPLHF.

J is TRBJ2-3 and V is TRBV2; a weak D match, TRBD2 (7 bases). Trimming removed 8 bases at V and 0 bases at J, with 12 bases between. The CDR3 is made up of 14 amino acids. Germline V gene data show CDR1 as SNHLY and CDR2 as FYNNEI. The CDR3 region has the DNA TGTGCCAGCGGACGGGGGGCAAGCACAGATACGCAGTATTTT. It is translated as CASGRGASTDTQYF.

The chain joins TRBV19 to TRBJ2-2; TRBD1 might be the D (6 bases). Trimming pared 4 bases from V and 3 bases from J, leaving 12 bases between. The CDR3 is 15 residues long. Germline lookup yields CDR1 LNHDA and CDR2 SQIVND (reference sequence). CDR3 DNA sequence: TGTGCCAGTAGTACAGGGGAGAGAGACACCGGGGAGCTGTTTTTT. Protein sequence: CASSTGERDTGELFF.

V is TRBV2 and J is TRBJ2-3, with 8 bases aligning to TRBD1. V dropped 7 bases and J dropped 6; count of bases not matched to a gene: 12. The CDR3 runs to 15 residues. CDR1 is SNHLY, CDR2 FYNNEI, per germline. The CDR3: CASNSGQGAWDTQYF. As DNA, the CDR3 is TGTGCCAGCAACTCGGGCCAGGGGGCTTGGGATACGCAGTATTTT.

This chain links TRBV28 with TRBJ2-7, with a possible D match to TRBD1 (6 bases). Germline assignment: CDR1 MDHEN and CDR2 SYDVKM. There are 14 residues in the CDR3. The V end was cut by 6 bases, the J end by 5 bases, with 17 bases between. The CDR3 is CASSPPGATHEQYF. Written as DNA, the CDR3 is TGTGCCAGCAGCCCCCCAGGGGCAACCCACGAGCAGTACTTC.

This clone came up once. DNA for the CDR3: TGTGCCAGCAGCTTGAGCCAGGTGAACGAGCAGTACTTC. Its translation: CASSLSQVNEQYF. The chain carries TRBV7-9 and TRBJ2-7; D remains unclear. The CDR3 has 13 residues. Germline CDR1 and CDR2: SEHNR and FQNEAQ (reference sequence). Trimming cost V 3 bases and J 5 bases, with 11 bases left between them.

V is TRBV11-2 and J is TRBJ2-7, with TRBD2 matching 9 bases. This CDR3 is built from 15 residues. Germline CDR1 reads SGHAT; CDR2 reads FQNNGV. J was trimmed by 2 bases and V by 2 bases; bases with no gene match: 4. The CDR3 region has the DNA TGTGCCAGCAGCTTAAACCCTAGCGGGACCTACGAGCAGTACTTC. This sequence encodes CASSLNPSGTYEQYF.

On this clone: The junction departs from the called germline gene at one end, perhaps through a read error. The J gene is TRBJ1-2, the V gene TRBV6-1; 8 bases are a match to TRBD1. Germline assignment: CDR1 MNHNS and CDR2 SASEGT. This CDR3 has 15 residues. CDR3 nucleotides: TGTGCCACCAGTCCCCGTGACAGGGGAGCCTATGGCTACACCTTC. Its protein is CATSPRDRGAYGYTF.

The rearrangement uses TRBV10-3 and TRBJ2-1, with a possible D match to TRBD1 (5 bases). The V end was cut by 0 bases, the J end by 9 bases, with 18 bases between. This CDR3 spans 16 amino acids. Per the germline V gene, CDR1 is ENHRY and CDR2 is SYGVKD. CDR3 bases: TGTGCCATCAGTGAGTCAGGGGATATCGGGCCAGTTGAGCAGTTCTTC. Translated: CAISESGDIGPVEQFF.

This clone was detected once. The V gene is TRBV6-6, the J gene TRBJ1-5; maybe TRBD1 (6 bases). The CDR3 sequence is 15 residues long. Germline V gene lookup returns CDR1 MNHNY and CDR2 SVGAGI (reference sequence). V was trimmed by 7 bases and J by 6 bases, leaving 19 bases between them. CDR3 protein: CASMGVRGGGQPQHF. Written as DNA, the CDR3 is TGTGCCAGCATGGGGGTCCGGGGGGGCGGTCAGCCCCAGCATTTT.

J is TRBJ1-1 and V is TRBV5-4, with a tentative D call TRBD1 (6 bases). This CDR3 spans 14 amino acids. Germline V gives CDR1 SGHNT, CDR2 YYREEE (reference sequence). Between the trimmed V and J ends, which lost 3 bases and 4 bases, there was a span of 13 bases. In DNA form, the CDR3 reads TGTGCCAGCAGCTCACAGGGTATCGGCACTGAAGCTTTCTTT. As protein: CASSSQGIGTEAFF.

The V gene is TRBV23-1, the J gene TRBJ1-1; 10 bases are a match to TRBD1. TRBV23-1 is noted as an ORF with a role that remains uncertain. V lost 0 bases to trimming and J lost 2 bases; unmatched junction nucleotides: 0. The CDR3 totals 15 residues. CDR3 sequence reads: CASSQSTGGNTEAFF. The CDR3 DNA reads as TGCGCCAGCAGTCAATCGACAGGGGGCAACACTGAAGCTTTCTTT.

The chain is built from TRBV7-3 and TRBJ2-1, with 9 positions matching TRBD1. V lost 5 bases to trimming and J lost 3 bases; unmatched junction nucleotides: 5. In germline, CDR1 is SGHTA, CDR2 FQGTGA. The CDR3 sequence is 15 residues long. The DNA for the CDR3 is TGTGCCAGCAGCCCCGACAGGGGGGGCTACAATGAGCAGTTCTTC. Its protein is CASSPDRGGYNEQFF.

This clone turned up a few times. This chain joins TRBV25-1 and TRBJ2-7; 7 nucleotides line up with TRBD1. The CDR3 sequence is 15 residues long. J gave up 5 bases and V 5 bases, and 12 bases lay outside the gene matches. Germline V lookup: CDR1 MGHDK, CDR2 SYGVNS. The CDR3 loop reads CASSSTGQDRDEQYF. The CDR3 bases are TGTGCCAGCAGTTCGACAGGACAGGATCGGGACGAGCAGTACTTC.

This clone was picked up a small number of times. J is TRBJ2-2 and V is TRBV6-5, with D hard to call. This CDR3 comprises 14 residues. Germline V gene lookup returns CDR1 MNHEY and CDR2 SVGAGI. The germline V and J ends were trimmed by 2 bases and 5 bases, with 9 bases remaining between them. This CDR3 is CASSYRDKTGELFF. In nucleotides, the CDR3 is TGTGCCAGCAGTTACCGAGACAAAACCGGGGAGCTGTTTTTT.

Regarding this clone: This clone may be a read error of a much larger clone one base away. V usage is TRBV5-8 and J usage is TRBJ1-2; TRBD1 agrees at 8 bases. V was clipped by 4 bases and J by 2 bases; unmatched bases: 1. This CDR3 has 13 amino acids. CDR1 and CDR2 (germline): SGHTS, YDEGEE. CDR3 protein: CASSRTGNYGYTF. The CDR3 region has the DNA TGTGCCAGCAGCCGGACAGGGAACTATGGCTACACCTTC.

This clone was seen only once. The chain combines TRBV7-3 with TRBJ2-5, with 10 bases aligning to TRBD1. Germline CDR1 and CDR2: SGHTA and FQGTGA. Unmatched junction bases numbered 7, after V lost 5 bases and J lost 4 bases. This CDR3 is 15 amino acids long. CDR3 sequence: CASSQGQGRGETQYF. CDR3 bases: TGTGCCAGCAGCCAGGGACAGGGGAGGGGAGAGACCCAGTACTTC.

The V and J genes are TRBV7-3 and TRBJ2-5; 9 nucleotides line up with TRBD2. CDR1 is SGHTA, CDR2 FQGTGA, per germline. V was pared by 4 bases and J by 4 bases, with 4 bases of the junction left unmatched. The CDR3 spans 14 residues. This chain's CDR3 is CASSSVAGAETQYF. DNA for the CDR3: TGTGCCAGCAGCTCCGTAGCGGGAGCAGAGACCCAGTACTTC.

The chain carries TRBV7-9 and TRBJ2-1, with 10 nucleotides matching TRBD2. CDR3 size: 15 residues. Germline-derived CDR1 and CDR2 are SEHNR and FQNEAQ (reference sequence). The J segment lost 8 bases and the V segment lost 1 base, leaving 5 bases of the junction unmatched. CDR3 sequence reads: CASSLVASGSYEQFF. The CDR3 DNA sequence: TGTGCCAGCAGCTTAGTGGCTAGCGGGAGCTATGAGCAGTTCTTC.

DNA of the CDR3: TGTGCCAGCAGCCCCCGCGGCTTACAAGAGACCCAGTACTTC. Translating it yields CASSPRGLQETQYF. The chain recombines TRBV9 with TRBJ2-5; no clear D. This CDR3 spans 14 amino acids. V was shortened by 4 bases and J by 2 bases, with 12 bases between the two germline ends. Germline lookup yields CDR1 SGDLS and CDR2 YYNGEE.

This clone was detected once. The chain is built from TRBV13 and TRBJ1-5, with 7 bases identical to TRBD1. Germline assignment: CDR1 PRHDT and CDR2 FYEKMQ (reference sequence). V was pared by 0 bases and J by 4 bases, with 3 bases of the junction left unmatched. This CDR3 has 15 residues. The DNA of the CDR3 is TGTGCCAGCAGCTTAGGCCAGGGGGAGAATCAGCCCCAGCATTTT. It codes for CASSLGQGENQPQHF.

This chain joins TRBV19 and TRBJ2-7, with 11 bases aligning to TRBD2. Germline CDR1 is LNHDA and CDR2 is SQIVND (reference sequence). The CDR3 loop spans 15 amino acids. J was trimmed by 5 bases and V by 3 bases; bases with no gene match: 6. The CDR3, as DNA: TGTGCCAGTAGTATGCAATCGACTAGCGGGAACGAGCAGTACTTC. Encoded protein: CASSMQSTSGNEQYF. Supplemented by reference TRBV19 and TRBJ2-7, the full variable domain reads DGGITQSPKYLFRKEGQNVTLSCEQNLNHDAMYWYRQDPGQGLRLIYYSQIVNDFQKGDIAEGYSVSREKKESFPLTVTSAQKNPTAFYLCASSMQSTSGNEQYFGPGTRLTVT.